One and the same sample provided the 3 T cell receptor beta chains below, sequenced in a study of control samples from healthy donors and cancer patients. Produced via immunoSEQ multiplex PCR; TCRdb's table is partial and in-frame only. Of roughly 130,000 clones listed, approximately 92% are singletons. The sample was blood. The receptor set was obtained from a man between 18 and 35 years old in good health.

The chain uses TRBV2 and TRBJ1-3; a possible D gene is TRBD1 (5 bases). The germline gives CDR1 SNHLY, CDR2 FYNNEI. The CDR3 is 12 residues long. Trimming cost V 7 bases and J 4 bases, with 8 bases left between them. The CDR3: CASIGDGNTIYF. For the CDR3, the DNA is TGTGCCAGCATCGGGGACGGAAACACCATATATTTT.

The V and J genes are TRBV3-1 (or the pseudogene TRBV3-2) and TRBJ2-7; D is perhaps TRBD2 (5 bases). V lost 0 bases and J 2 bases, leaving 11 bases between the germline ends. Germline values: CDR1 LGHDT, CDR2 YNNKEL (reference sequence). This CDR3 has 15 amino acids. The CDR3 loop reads CASSQEAAGTYEQYV. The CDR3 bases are TGTGCCAGCAGCCAAGAAGCGGCCGGGACCTACGAGCAGTACGTC.

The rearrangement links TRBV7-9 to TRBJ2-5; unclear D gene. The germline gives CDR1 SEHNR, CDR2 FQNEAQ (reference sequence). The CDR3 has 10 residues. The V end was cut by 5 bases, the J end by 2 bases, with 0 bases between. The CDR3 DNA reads TGTGCCAGCAGCCAAGAGACCCAGTACTTC. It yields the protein CASSQETQYF.